The rows below give T cell receptor beta chains drawn from one sample of a study of T cells after posttransplantation cyclophosphamide. Measured with immunoSEQ multiplex PCR; TCRdb has only the in-frame clones, and not every one. The sample presents about 38,000 clones, none singletons. The sample comprised PBMCs. The receptors originated from a man aged 50 or older in good health, CMV-negative, and a related stem cell transplant donor. CDR3s include the opening cysteine and the closing phenylalanine or tryptophan. A D gene is named only where the DNA matches it firmly. Clone size is not always given. Where it is, it says once, few, many or a class for expanded clones.

TRBD1	many	TRBJ1-1	TRBV19	TGTGCCAGTAGAGACGGACAGGGTCACACTGAAGCTTTCTTT	CASRDGQGHTEAFF
TRBD1	many	TRBJ2-5	TRBV7-9	TGTGCCAGCACCTTAATGGGGACAGGGGGGTTAGAGACCCAGTACTTC	CASTLMGTGGLETQYF
TRBD1	many	TRBJ1-1	TRBV29-1	TGCAGCGTTGACCGACAGGGGATGAACACTGAAGCTTTCTTT	CSVDRQGMNTEAFF
NA	many	TRBJ1-2	TRBV4-1	TGCGCCAGCAGCCAAGTAAGCAAAGTGAACTATGGCTACACCTTC	CASSQVSKVNYGYTF
NA	many	TRBJ1-1	TRBV29-1	TGCAGCGCCACCTCCACAGGGGAAGCTTTCTTT	CSATSTGEAFF
TRBD1	many	TRBJ2-5	TRBV19	TGTGCCAGTGGCCGGCAGGGGGTGGAGACCCAGTACTTC	CASGRQGVETQYF
TRBD2	few	TRBJ2-1	TRBV9	TGTGCCAGCAGCGCCGGGACTAGCGGGAAGTGGAACAATGAGCAGTTCTTC	CASSAGTSGKWNNEQFF
NA	few	TRBJ2-5	TRBV15	TGTGCCACCAGCAGAGAGGCGAGGAGAGAGACCCAGTACTTC	CATSREARRETQYF
TRBD1	many	TRBJ1-2	TRBV7-9	TGTGCCAGCAGCCCCTCCGGGACAGGCTATGGCTACACCTTC	CASSPSGTGYGYTF
TRBD2	NA	TRBJ2-1	TRBV18	TGTGCCAGCTCACCTGGACTAGCGGGAGAACCCTACAATGAGCAGTTCTTC	CASSPGLAGEPYNEQFF
NA	many	TRBJ2-6	TRBV19	TGTGCCAGTGGGGGGTTCCGCTCTGGGGCCAACGTCCTGACTTTC	CASGGFRSGANVLTF
NA	many	TRBJ1-1	TRBV14	TGTGCCAGCAGCCGCATAGGGGTAAGAACCACTGAAGCTTTCTTT	CASSRIGVRTTEAFF
NA	many	TRBJ2-7	TRBV5-4	TGTGCCAGCAGCTTGAACAGAGTCTACGAGCAGTACTTC	CASSLNRVYEQYF
NA	few	TRBJ2-7	TRBV6-1	TGTGCCAGCAGGGTATCTCGAGCGACCTCCTACGAGCAGTACTTC	CASRVSRATSYEQYF
NA	many	TRBJ1-3	TRBV7-2	TGTGCCAGCAGCTTTTCAGGGGTCGGAAACACCATATATTTT	CASSFSGVGNTIYF
TRBD2	many	TRBJ2-3	TRBV9	TGTGCCAGCAGCGGAAAAGCGGGAGAGGACACAGATACGCAGTATTTT	CASSGKAGEDTDTQYF
TRBD2	many	TRBJ2-5	TRBV2	TGTGCCAGCAGTGGGGGCAGCGGGGGGCAGCTAGAGACCCAGTACTTC	CASSGGSGGQLETQYF
NA	many	TRBJ2-7	TRBV7-9	TGTGCCAGCAGCCCTTCCAGGCCCTCCTACGAGCAGTACTTC	CASSPSRPSYEQYF
TRBD2	many	TRBJ2-1	TRBV7-9	TGTGCCAGCAGCGCTTCGGGGGGTATGAGGAATGAGCAGTTCTTC	CASSASGGMRNEQFF
NA	many	TRBJ1-1	TRBV7-9	TGTGCCAGCAGCCCGTTAAACACTGAAGCTTTCTTT	CASSPLNTEAFF
TRBD1	many	TRBJ2-7	TRBV19	TGTGCCAGTAGCCGGACAGGGGGCATTTCTTACGAGCAGTACTTC	CASSRTGGISYEQYF
TRBD2	few	TRBJ2-7	TRBV7-9	TGTGCCAGCAGCTTCGGGACTAGCGGCTACGAGCAGTACTTC	CASSFGTSGYEQYF
NA	many	TRBJ1-1	TRBV13	TGTGCCAGCAGCTTAAGAGGGGAGGACACTGAAGCTTTCTTT	CASSLRGEDTEAFF
TRBD2	many	TRBJ2-2	TRBV19	TGTGCCAGTAGCACTAGCGGGGGAAAAACCGGGGAGCTGTTTTTT	CASSTSGGKTGELFF
NA	many	TRBJ2-2	TRBV5-4	TGTGCCAGCAGCTTGGGTGCGGGAAGCGCGAACACCGGGGAGCTGTTTTTT	CASSLGAGSANTGELFF
NA	many	TRBJ1-5	TRBV6-8	TGTGCCGGCCTTAGCATGGAAGGGGGTCACAATCAGCCCCAGCATTTT	CAGLSMEGGHNQPQHF
TRBD1	NA	TRBJ1-2	TRBV9	TGTGCCAGCAGCATAGGAGGGACAGGAGGTAACTATGGCTACACCTTC	CASSIGGTGGNYGYTF
NA	many	TRBJ1-2	TRBV18	TGTGCCAGCTCACCACGAGACAGCCCAGGCTACACCTTC	CASSPRDSPGYTF
NA	many	TRBJ2-3	TRBV6-4	TGTGCCAGCAGTGTCCAGCCAGAGGGGGCAGATACGCAGTATTTT	CASSVQPEGADTQYF
TRBD1	few	TRBJ2-5	TRBV7-9	TGTGTCAGCAGCCTGACAGGGTCCTACGGGACCCAGTACTTC	CVSSLTGSYGTQYF
TRBD2	many	TRBJ2-7	TRBV27	TGTGCCAGCAGTCCCCCACTAGCGGGCTCCTACGAGCAGTACTTC	CASSPPLAGSYEQYF
TRBD2	many	TRBJ2-1	TRBV5-6	TGTGCCAGCAGCTTGGGACTAGCTTGGGCTGAGCAGTTCTTC	CASSLGLAWAEQFF
NA	many	TRBJ1-1	TRBV19	TGTGCCAGTAGTATTTCCGGGGGGCTGAACACTGAAGCTTTCTTT	CASSISGGLNTEAFF
NA	many	TRBJ2-1	TRBV7-9	TGTGCCAGCAGCCCATACCACAACCCCGGGGATGAGCAGTTCTTC	CASSPYHNPGDEQFF
NA	NA	TRBJ1-5	TRBV6-5	TGTGCCAGCAGTGAGACAGGTTATCAGCCCCAGCATTTT	CASSETGYQPQHF
NA	many	TRBJ2-5	TRBV18	TGTGCCAGCTCACCTGGACTTCTCAGTACCCAAGAGACCCAGTACTTC	CASSPGLLSTQETQYF
TRBD1	many	TRBJ2-1	TRBV6-4	TGTGCCAGCAGTCTGACTGTGGGGTCAGGGGGTAATGAGCAGTTCTTC	CASSLTVGSGGNEQFF
TRBD1	many	TRBJ1-6	TRBV7-9	TGTGCCAGCAGCGCCTCGACAGGGTTAGGCTCACCCCTCCACTTT	CASSASTGLGSPLHF
TRBD2	many	TRBJ2-3	TRBV7-8	TGTGCCAGCAGCCCCTTCGACCAGCTAGCGGGGGGCACAGATACGCAGTATTTT	CASSPFDQLAGGTDTQYF
NA	many	TRBJ1-4	TRBV21-1	TGTGCCAGCAGCAAAGGCCAGTCAGCAACTAATGAAAAACTGTTTTTT	CASSKGQSATNEKLFF
TRBD1	many	TRBJ2-7	TRBV14	TGTGCCAGCAGCCCTCTGGGGACAGGGCACTACGAGCAGTACTTC	CASSPLGTGHYEQYF
NA	many	TRBJ1-3	TRBV13	TGTGCCAGCAGCCCGCCCTCGGGTCGGCGGGGAAACACCATATATTTT	CASSPPSGRRGNTIYF
NA	many	TRBJ1-1	TRBV18	TGTGCCAGCTCACCGGGACAGAACACTGAAGCTTTCTTT	CASSPGQNTEAFF
TRBD2	NA	TRBJ2-7	TRBV14	TGTGCCAGCAGCCGTCGTGGGGCGGGAGTTTCCTACGAGCAGTACTTC	CASSRRGAGVSYEQYF
TRBD1	medium-sized	TRBJ1-4	TRBV6-1	TGTGCCAGCAGTTCGGGACAGGGTCATGAAAAACTGTTTTTT	CASSSGQGHEKLFF
TRBD1	many	TRBJ2-3	TRBV10-3	TGTGCCACCCGGGACAGGGCTACCACAGATACGCAGTATTTT	CATRDRATTDTQYF
TRBD1	few	TRBJ2-7	TRBV9	TGTGCCAGCAGCCCCTCCGGGACAGGCTCCTACGAGCAGTACTTC	CASSPSGTGSYEQYF
TRBD2	many	TRBJ2-1	TRBV7-3	TGTGCCAGCAGCTTAACGGGAGGGGCAGGCAGTGAGCAGTTCTTC	CASSLTGGAGSEQFF
TRBD1	NA	TRBJ1-2	TRBV19	TGTGCCAGTAGCCGACAGGGGGCCTTCTATGGCTACACCTTC	CASSRQGAFYGYTF
TRBD1	few	TRBJ2-1	TRBV5-5	TGTGCCAGCAGCTGGGCGATCGGGACAGGCTCCTACAATGAGCAGTTCTTC	CASSWAIGTGSYNEQFF
TRBD1	few	TRBJ2-3	TRBV9	TGTGCCAGCAGCGTTGACAGGGCAACAGATACGCAGTATTTT	CASSVDRATDTQYF